The following is a T cell receptor (beta chain) sequence with its context. This sample is part of a study of blood T cell repertoires in COVID-19. On the study more broadly: T cells, B-cell-depleted T cells, or PBMCs provided the cDNA or gDNA that served as material.

CDR3 length: 13 amino acids. The germline V and J ends were trimmed by 2 bases and 7 bases, with 11 bases remaining between them. CDR1 and CDR2 (germline): MNHNY, SVGAGI (reference sequence). The protocol was immunoSEQ multiplex PCR, while the TCRdb copy is restricted to in-frame clones and leaves out a portion. The sample lists 150,000 to 200,000 clones; about four fifths were seen once. The chain recombines TRBV6-6 with TRBJ1-2; the D is unclear. Sequencing was performed on peripheral blood. The TCR originated in a woman older than 75 with COVID-19, enrolled during active disease. The CDR3, as DNA: TGTGCCAGCAGTTACGACACAGCCTGTGGCTACACCTTC. It is translated as CASSYDTACGYTF.